This passage covers 20 T cell receptor beta chains from one sample sequenced in a study of cytomegalovirus exposure and HLA in healthy donors. The table came from immunoSEQ multiplex PCR; TCRdb's copy has only in-frame clones and leaves some out. This table holds fewer than 55,000 clones, almost 95% found once. The specimen sequenced was PBMCs. These receptors were obtained from a man between 18 and 29 years old in good health and CMV-seronegative.

J is TRBJ2-1 and V is TRBV5-4; D uncertain. CDR3 size: 14 residues. Trimming removed 1 base at V and 5 bases at J, with 10 bases between. Looked up from germline, CDR1 is SGHNT and CDR2 is YYREEE (reference sequence). CDR3 sequence: CASSLLQINNEQFF. In DNA form, the CDR3 reads TGTGCCAGCAGCTTGCTTCAGATAAACAATGAGCAGTTCTTC.

This CDR3 is CASSTPAGANQPQHF. In DNA, the CDR3 is TGTGCCAGTAGTACCCCCGCGGGGGCTAATCAGCCCCAGCATTTT. V and J are TRBV19 and TRBJ1-5; D is perhaps TRBD1 (6 bases). The CDR3 runs to 15 residues. V was trimmed by 4 bases and J by 4 bases, leaving 14 bases between them. Germline V gene lookup returns CDR1 LNHDA and CDR2 SQIVND (reference sequence).

The chain employs TRBV28 and TRBJ2-7, with D maybe TRBD2 (6 bases). This CDR3 contains 13 residues. CDR1 and CDR2 from the germline V gene are MDHEN and SYDVKM. The ends were cut back, 4 bases at V and 1 base at J, with 8 bases in the middle. CDR3 DNA: TGTGCCAGCAGTTCGGGGACTTCCTACGAGCAGTACTTC. Its protein product is CASSSGTSYEQYF.

The chain links TRBV5-6 to TRBJ2-5; 12 bases fit TRBD2. Germline V lookup: CDR1 SGHDT, CDR2 YYEEEE. The V segment lost 2 bases and the J segment 5 bases; nucleotides outside the gene matches: 13. The CDR3 covers 18 residues. CDR3 sequence (DNA): TGTGCCAGCAGCTTTCGGGCTAGCGGGAGGGCCGCGGGGGAGACCCAGTACTTC. Amino acid sequence: CASSFRASGRAAGETQYF.

The chain links TRBV27 to TRBJ2-2; 8 bases are a match to TRBD2. This CDR3 region has 18 residues. Germline CDR1 and CDR2: MNHEY and SMNVEV (reference sequence). J lost 1 base, V lost 3 bases, and 10 bases had no gene match. CDR3 DNA sequence: TGTGCCAGCAGTTTGTTCTTTGGGAGCGGGAGGAACACCGGGGAGCTGTTTTTT. Its protein product is CASSLFFGSGRNTGELFF.

The gene calls are TRBV5-6 and TRBJ2-5; TRBD2 matches 13 bases. Germline CDR1 SGHDT, CDR2 YYEEEE. Trimming took 0 bases from V and 5 from J; bases not matched to a gene: 4. The CDR3 has 16 amino acids. DNA of the CDR3: TGTGCCAGCAGCTTGGCCGGACTAGCGGGAGTGGAGACCCAGTACTTC. Amino acid sequence: CASSLAGLAGVETQYF.

The sample holds one count of this clone. Within the sample, other DNA sequences also encode this same CDR3. The chain combines TRBV19 with TRBJ2-7; 9 nucleotides agree with TRBD1. The CDR3 is made up of 15 amino acids. From germline, CDR1 is LNHDA and CDR2 SQIVND (reference sequence). V was clipped by 2 bases and J by 5 bases; unmatched bases: 7. The CDR3 DNA reads as TGTGCCAGTAGTATACCGGGACAGGGCCTGAACGAGCAGTACTTC. This encodes CASSIPGQGLNEQYF.

This clone was observed a handful of times. This chain links TRBV4-1 with TRBJ2-7; 10 bases align to TRBD2. CDR1 is MGHRA and CDR2 is YSYEKL in the germline V gene. The CDR3 covers 17 residues. The V segment lost 0 bases and the J segment 6 bases; nucleotides outside the gene matches: 11. For the CDR3, the DNA is TGCGCCAGCAGCCAAGATCGGACTAGCGGTTCCACCCCCGAGCAGTACTTC. Its protein is CASSQDRTSGSTPEQYF.

The chain uses TRBV2 and TRBJ2-1; D may be TRBD1 (5 bases). The germline V gene has CDR1 SNHLY and CDR2 FYNNEI. Trimming stripped 3 bases from V and 0 bases from J, with 9 bases between. This CDR3 has 15 amino acids. The CDR3 nucleotides read TGTGCCAGCAGTGATTACAGGAGCTCCTACAATGAGCAGTTCTTC. Translation: CASSDYRSSYNEQFF.

The rearrangement joins TRBV6-1 to TRBJ1-5; no clear D. This CDR3 has 15 amino acids. The germline gives CDR1 MNHNS, CDR2 SASEGT. Trimming left V 6 bases short and J 0 bases short, with 12 bases between. The CDR3 coding sequence is TGTGCCAGCAGGGACGGGGTATATAGCAATCAGCCCCAGCATTTT. This encodes CASRDGVYSNQPQHF.

This clone was recorded a few times. V usage is TRBV25-1 and J usage is TRBJ1-4, with no clear D. The CDR3 is 13 residues long. Trimming shortened V by 2 bases and J by 8 bases, and 9 bases separated the two germline ends. Germline CDR1 reads MGHDK; CDR2 reads SYGVNS. The CDR3 DNA reads as TGTGCCAGCAGTGAAAGTGGTCGGGAAAAACTGTTTTTT. Protein: CASSESGREKLFF. Full variable domain (remainder filled in from reference TRBV25-1 and TRBJ1-4): EADIYQTPRYLVIGTGKKITLECSQTMGHDKMYWYQQDPGMELHLIHYSYGVNSTEKGDLSSESTVSRIRTEHFPLTLESARPSHTSQYLCASSESGREKLFFGSGTQLSVL.

The chain has TRBV9 and TRBJ2-6, with a weak D call TRBD2 (5 bases). V shed 4 bases and J shed 5 bases, with 16 bases lying between them. The CDR3 runs 16 residues. Germline-derived CDR1 and CDR2 are SGDLS and YYNGEE. The CDR3 DNA is TGTGCCAGCAGCTCCCGGACTGATATCTGGGCCAACGTCCTGACTTTC. Encoded protein: CASSSRTDIWANVLTF.

This rearrangement joins TRBV11-2 to TRBJ2-7, with D possibly matching TRBD1 (6 bases). CDR3 length: 19 amino acids. Trimming took 2 bases from V and 3 from J, leaving 26 bases between them. Germline CDR1 reads SGHAT; CDR2 reads FQNNGV. This CDR3 reads CASSLYPPGRGGWGYEQYF. The CDR3 nucleotides are TGTGCCAGCAGCTTATATCCTCCAGGACGAGGGGGTTGGGGCTACGAGCAGTACTTC.

The chain has TRBV28 and TRBJ1-5; no definite D call. Germline loops: CDR1 MDHEN, CDR2 SYDVKM. This CDR3 has 14 residues. V shed 6 bases and J shed 2 bases, with 11 bases lying between them. The CDR3 DNA is TGTGCCAGCAGCTTTGGCTTTCGCAATCAGCCCCAGCATTTT. Amino acid sequence: CASSFGFRNQPQHF.

The table lists this clone with a count of one. CDR3 sequence reads: CASSTTGVRTEAFF. The CDR3 DNA reads as TGTGCCAGCAGCACGACAGGGGTTAGGACTGAAGCTTTCTTT. The chain combines TRBV7-9 with TRBJ1-1; the match to TRBD1 covers 8 bases. Germline lookup yields CDR1 SEHNR and CDR2 FQNEAQ (reference sequence). This CDR3 is 14 amino acids long. Losses at the gene ends were 5 bases for V and 5 bases for J; bases not matched to a gene: 7.

The count of this clone is one. V and J are TRBV5-1 and TRBJ2-5; tentative D call: TRBD2 (7 bases). In germline, CDR1 is SGHRS, CDR2 YFSETQ. The ends were cut back, 4 bases at V and 5 bases at J, with 18 bases in the middle. The CDR3 contains 15 residues. CDR3 DNA: TGCGCCAGCAGCCCAGGGGCGGGGGCGGACGAGACCCAGTACTTC. Its protein product is CASSPGAGADETQYF.

This chain links TRBV7-2 with TRBJ1-1, with D possibly being TRBD1 (6 bases). Germline values: CDR1 SGHTA, CDR2 FQGNSA. There are 13 residues in the CDR3. Trimming pared 4 bases from V and 8 bases from J, leaving 14 bases between. In DNA form, the CDR3 reads TGTGCCAGCAGCTACAGGGTGGGGCAGGAAGCTTTCTTT. It specifies CASSYRVGQEAFF.

The chain couples TRBV6-1 to TRBJ1-5; no clear D gene. Trimming cost V 1 base and J 6 bases, with 13 bases left between them. Per the germline V gene, CDR1 is MNHNS and CDR2 is SASEGT. There are 15 residues in the CDR3. CDR3 amino acids: CASSEGVGLFQPQHF. The CDR3 DNA reads as TGTGCCAGCAGTGAAGGGGTGGGCCTTTTTCAGCCCCAGCATTTT.

V usage is TRBV28 and J usage is TRBJ2-2; 9 nucleotides match TRBD2. The V gene's germline CDR1 is MDHEN and CDR2 SYDVKM. The V gene end was trimmed by 5 bases and the J gene end by 6 bases; junction bases not matched to a gene: 7. The CDR3 length is 15 residues. The CDR3 DNA reads TGTGCCAGCAGTCTAGGCGGGAGGGAGGCCGGGGAGCTGTTTTTT. Its protein product is CASSLGGREAGELFF.

J is TRBJ2-5 and V is TRBV30; 8 bases map to TRBD2. Germline-derived CDR1 and CDR2 are GTSNPN and SVGIG (reference sequence). The CDR3 covers 13 residues. V gave up 5 bases and J gave up 4 bases; unmatched junction bases: 6. For the CDR3, the DNA is TGTGCCTGGTCTCCGGGAGGGCTAGAGACCCAGTACTTC. It encodes CAWSPGGLETQYF. Complete variable domain (other parts from reference TRBV30 and TRBJ2-5): SQTIHQWPATLVQPVGSPLSLECTVEGTSNPNLYWYRQAAGRGLQLLFYSVGIGQISSEVPQNLSASRPQDRQFILSSKKLLLSDSGFYLCAWSPGGLETQYFGPGTRLLVL.